The sequence of this T cell receptor (beta chain) was determined in a study of vaccination and CD4 T cells after COVID-19. Cultured CD4+ T cells had their DNA profiled by the Oncomine TCR Beta short-read assay. Cultured CD4+ T cells yielded the extracted genomic DNA. TCRdb re-derived calls from the PCR reads in MiXCR, one entry per CDR3 protein. The sample has more than 20,000 distinct CDR3 sequences, 40% to 45% seen once. Time point here: late sampling 161 to 241 days after vaccination in three convalescent patients. Noted treatment: roughly nine-day PBMC culture with coronavirus spike peptide pools or control peptides (ViraFEST assay). Under the ViraFEST approach, antigen-specific T cells were expanded with peptide pools and TCRs subsequently sequenced. Fresh replacement IL-2 medium substituted for half the medium on days 3 and 7. With more than eight days of culture completed, CD4+ T cells were isolated by negative selection.

This clonotype was recorded a few times. Its target is unknown. This CDR3 has 14 amino acids. The germline V gene encodes CDR1 ENHRY and CDR2 SYGVKD. J gave up 5 bases and V 7 bases, and 8 bases lay outside the gene matches. This receptor was identified in a human donor who had recovered from COVID-19. The rearrangement joins TRBV10-3 to TRBJ2-5; 9 bases map to TRBD1. Sequencing used CD4+ T cells from blood, cultured in vitro, obtained about 7 months after SARS-CoV-2 vaccination. CDR3 residues: CAINAGDRDETQYF. CDR3 bases: TGTGCCATCAATGCCGGGGACAGGGATGAGACCCAGTACTTC.